This T cell receptor beta chain was captured by sequencing in a study of blood T cells in healthy people across ages. General study points: A strong correlation was seen between TCR beta diversity and naive T cell percentage.

A sample-barcoded 5' primer and a J-beta primer mix were used in a second PCR of about 7 to 12 cycles. With 12 random nucleotides, a template-switch adaptor tagged each individual cDNA molecule. TCRdb called the 5' RACE reads again in MiXCR, with one record for every CDR3 protein. The sample records roughly 700,000 distinct CDR3 sequences, 20% to 25% being singletons. With respect to this clonotype: What it recognizes is unknown.

Deletions cut 6 bases from V and 8 bases from J, with 13 bases between. The CDR3 is 12 amino acids. Germline V CDR1 and CDR2: MDHEN, SYDVKM. Another study also made use of these data, one on T cells of mothers and their children. From that paper: Donors were three healthy Caucasian mothers and their six children. Both sample barcodes and 2-4 random nucleotides came from the M1S primer of the second PCR.

J is TRBJ1-1 and V is TRBV28, with D unclear. Sequenced: blood. This TCR came from a boy aged 10-17 years in good health. In DNA, the CDR3 is TGTGCCAGCAGCCGGTATAGGGTAGAAGCTTTCTTT. Encoded protein: CASSRYRVEAFF.